This T cell receptor beta chain was sequenced during a study of cytomegalovirus exposure and HLA in healthy donors. Study as a whole: Early release data held some 80 million unique TCRs from HLA-typed donors.

A multiplex PCR was run with 60 Vbeta primers and 13 Jbeta primers. The table came from immunoSEQ multiplex PCR; TCRdb's copy has only in-frame clones and leaves some out. The table lists 55,000 to 80,000 clones, roughly 72% of them singletons. Comments on this clone: Its target is not known.

Findings and caveats of the study: Analysis performed later showed TCR beta chains linked to HLA being more clonally expanded than equally common others.

The sequenced sample consisted of PBMCs. The clonotype comes from a woman between 25 and 40 years old in good health and CMV-seropositive.

The CDR3 loop reads CASRAPNQPQHF. CDR3 bases: TGTGCCAGCAGGGCCCCTAATCAGCCCCAGCATTTT. V gene TRBV28 combines with J gene TRBJ1-5; D remains ambiguous. The germline V and J ends were trimmed by 6 bases and 4 bases, with 7 bases remaining between them. CDR1 and CDR2 (germline): MDHEN, SYDVKM. The CDR3 totals 12 residues.